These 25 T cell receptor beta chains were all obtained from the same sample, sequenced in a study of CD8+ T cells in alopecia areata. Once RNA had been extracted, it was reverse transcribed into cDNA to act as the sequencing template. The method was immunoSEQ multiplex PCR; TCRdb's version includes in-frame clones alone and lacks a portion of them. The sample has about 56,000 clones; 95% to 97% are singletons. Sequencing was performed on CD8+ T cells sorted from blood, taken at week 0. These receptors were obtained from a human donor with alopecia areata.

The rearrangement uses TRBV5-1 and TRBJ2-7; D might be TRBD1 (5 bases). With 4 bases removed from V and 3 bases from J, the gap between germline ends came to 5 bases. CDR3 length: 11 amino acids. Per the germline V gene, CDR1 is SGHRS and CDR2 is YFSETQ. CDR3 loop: CASSDSYEQYF. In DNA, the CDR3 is TGCGCCAGCAGCGACAGCTACGAGCAGTACTTC.

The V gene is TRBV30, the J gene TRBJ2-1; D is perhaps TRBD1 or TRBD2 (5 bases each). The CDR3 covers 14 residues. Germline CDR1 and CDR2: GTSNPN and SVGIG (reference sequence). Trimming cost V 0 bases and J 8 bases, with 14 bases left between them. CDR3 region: CAWSVGTDADEQFF. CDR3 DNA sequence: TGTGCCTGGAGTGTAGGGACCGACGCGGATGAGCAGTTCTTC.

The CDR3 region has the DNA TGTGCCAGCAGCTTCGGACGGGTTGAAGCTTTCTTT. Its translation is CASSFGRVEAFF. The chain combines TRBV7-9 with TRBJ1-1; D call uncertain. The germline V gene has CDR1 SEHNR and CDR2 FQNEAQ (reference sequence). This CDR3 is 12 amino acids long. The V gene lost 3 bases and the J gene lost 7 bases, with 9 bases spanning the gap.

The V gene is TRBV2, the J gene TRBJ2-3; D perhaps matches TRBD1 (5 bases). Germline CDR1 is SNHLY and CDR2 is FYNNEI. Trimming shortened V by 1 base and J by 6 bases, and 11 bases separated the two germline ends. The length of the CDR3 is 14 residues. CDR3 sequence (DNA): TGTGCCAGCAGTGAAGAGGGGCTGACGGATACGCAGTATTTT. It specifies CASSEEGLTDTQYF.

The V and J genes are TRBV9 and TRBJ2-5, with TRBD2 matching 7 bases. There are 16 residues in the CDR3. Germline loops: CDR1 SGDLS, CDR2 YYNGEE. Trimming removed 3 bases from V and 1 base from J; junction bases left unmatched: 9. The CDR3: CASSEGGRESQETQYF. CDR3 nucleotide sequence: TGTGCCAGCAGCGAGGGAGGGCGGGAATCCCAAGAGACCCAGTACTTC. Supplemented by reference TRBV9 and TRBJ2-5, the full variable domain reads DSGVTQTPKHLITATGQRVTLRCSPRSGDLSVYWYQQSLDQGLQFLIQYYNGEERAKGNILERFSAQQFPDLHSELNLSSLELGDSALYFCASSEGGRESQETQYFGPGTRLLVL.

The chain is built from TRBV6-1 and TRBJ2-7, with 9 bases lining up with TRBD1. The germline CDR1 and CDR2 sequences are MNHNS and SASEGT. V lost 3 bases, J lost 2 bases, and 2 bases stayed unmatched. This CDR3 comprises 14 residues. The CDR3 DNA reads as TGTGCCAGCAGTGATTACAGGGGGCCCTACGAGCAGTACTTC. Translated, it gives CASSDYRGPYEQYF.

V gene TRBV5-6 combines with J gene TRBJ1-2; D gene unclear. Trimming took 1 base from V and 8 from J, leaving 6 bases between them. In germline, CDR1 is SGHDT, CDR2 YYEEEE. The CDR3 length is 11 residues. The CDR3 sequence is CASSLIGGYTF. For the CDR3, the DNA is TGTGCCAGCAGCTTGATAGGGGGCTACACCTTC.

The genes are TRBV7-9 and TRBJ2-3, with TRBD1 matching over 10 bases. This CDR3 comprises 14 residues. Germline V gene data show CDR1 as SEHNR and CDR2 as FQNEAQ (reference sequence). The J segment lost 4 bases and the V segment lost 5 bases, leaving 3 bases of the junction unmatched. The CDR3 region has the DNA TGTGCCAGCAGCACCGGACAGGGGGCAGATACGCAGTATTTT. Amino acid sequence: CASSTGQGADTQYF.

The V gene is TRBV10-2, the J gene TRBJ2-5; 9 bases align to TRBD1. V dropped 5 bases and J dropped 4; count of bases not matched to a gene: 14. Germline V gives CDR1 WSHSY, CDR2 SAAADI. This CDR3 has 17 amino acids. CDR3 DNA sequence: TGCGCCAGCAGTACCGGGACAGGGCACCCCAGGGGAGAGACCCAGTACTTC. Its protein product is CASSTGTGHPRGETQYF.

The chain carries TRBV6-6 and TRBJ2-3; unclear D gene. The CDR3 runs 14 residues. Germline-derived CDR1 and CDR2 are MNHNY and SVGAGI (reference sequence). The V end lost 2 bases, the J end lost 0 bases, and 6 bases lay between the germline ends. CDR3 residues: CASSYTPSTDTQYF. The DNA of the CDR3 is TGTGCCAGCAGTTACACACCTAGCACAGATACGCAGTATTTT.

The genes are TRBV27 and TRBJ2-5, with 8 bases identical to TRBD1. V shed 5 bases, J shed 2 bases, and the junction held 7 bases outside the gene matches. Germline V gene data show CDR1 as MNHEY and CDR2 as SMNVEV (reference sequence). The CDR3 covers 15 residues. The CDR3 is CASSPPRDRQETQYF. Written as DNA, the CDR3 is TGTGCCAGCAGTCCCCCGAGGGACAGGCAAGAGACCCAGTACTTC.

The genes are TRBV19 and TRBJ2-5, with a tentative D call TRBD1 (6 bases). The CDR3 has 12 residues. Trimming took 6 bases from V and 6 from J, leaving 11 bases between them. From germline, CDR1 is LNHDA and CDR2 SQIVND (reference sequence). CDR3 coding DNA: TGTGCCAGTAGCGACAGGTTGAAGACCCAGTACTTC. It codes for CASSDRLKTQYF. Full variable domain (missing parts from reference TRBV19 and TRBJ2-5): DGGITQSPKYLFRKEGQNVTLSCEQNLNHDAMYWYRQDPGQGLRLIYYSQIVNDFQKGDIAEGYSVSREKKESFPLTVTSAQKNPTAFYLCASSDRLKTQYFGPGTRLLVL.

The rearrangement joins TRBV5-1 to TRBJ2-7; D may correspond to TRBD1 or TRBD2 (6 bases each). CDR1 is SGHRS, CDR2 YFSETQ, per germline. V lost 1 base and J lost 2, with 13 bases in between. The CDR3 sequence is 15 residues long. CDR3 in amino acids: CASSLSPGDTYEQYF. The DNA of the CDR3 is TGCGCCAGCAGCTTGAGCCCGGGGGACACCTACGAGCAGTACTTC.

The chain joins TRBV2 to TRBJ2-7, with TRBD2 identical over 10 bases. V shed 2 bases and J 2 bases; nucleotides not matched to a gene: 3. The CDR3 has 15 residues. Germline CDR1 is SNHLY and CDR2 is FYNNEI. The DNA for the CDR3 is TGTGCCAGCAGTGAAAGAGCGGGGGGGACCTACGAGCAGTACTTC. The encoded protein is CASSERAGGTYEQYF.

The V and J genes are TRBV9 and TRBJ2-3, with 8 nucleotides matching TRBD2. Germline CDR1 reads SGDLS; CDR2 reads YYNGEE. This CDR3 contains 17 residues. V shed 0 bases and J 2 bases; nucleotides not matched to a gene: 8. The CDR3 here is CASSVEVAGGDTDTQYF. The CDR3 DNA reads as TGTGCCAGCAGCGTAGAAGTGGCGGGGGGCGACACAGATACGCAGTATTTT.

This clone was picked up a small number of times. The CDR3, as DNA: TGTGCCAGTAGTATCAGGACGTTTGAGGAGACCCAGTACTTC. Residues: CASSIRTFEETQYF. This sequence joins TRBV19 and TRBJ2-5; no clear D gene. V gave up 3 bases and J gave up 5 bases, with 13 bases separating them. CDR1 and CDR2 (germline): LNHDA, SQIVND (reference sequence). The CDR3 has 14 amino acids.

The CDR3 region is CAWTAGTKRGELFF. The CDR3 bases are TGTGCCTGGACCGCCGGGACCAAGAGGGGGGAGCTGTTTTTT. This chain joins TRBV30 and TRBJ2-2; D could derive from TRBD1 or TRBD2 (5 bases each). This CDR3 comprises 14 residues. Germline V gene lookup returns CDR1 GTSNPN and CDR2 SVGIG (reference sequence). V lost 4 bases, J lost 8 bases, and 17 bases lay in between.

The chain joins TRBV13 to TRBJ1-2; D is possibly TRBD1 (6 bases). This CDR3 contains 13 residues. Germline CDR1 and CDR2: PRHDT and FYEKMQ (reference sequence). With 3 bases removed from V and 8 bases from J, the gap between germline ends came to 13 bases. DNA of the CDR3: TGTGCCAGCAGCTTCACCGCAGGGGACGGCTACACCTTC. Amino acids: CASSFTAGDGYTF.

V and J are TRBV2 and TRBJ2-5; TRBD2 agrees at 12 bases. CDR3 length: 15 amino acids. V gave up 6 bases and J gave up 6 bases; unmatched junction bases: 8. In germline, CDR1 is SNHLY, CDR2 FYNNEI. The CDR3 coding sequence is TGTGCCAGCAGCTCGACTAGCGGGGGCGGAAAGACCCAGTACTTC. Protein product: CASSSTSGGGKTQYF.

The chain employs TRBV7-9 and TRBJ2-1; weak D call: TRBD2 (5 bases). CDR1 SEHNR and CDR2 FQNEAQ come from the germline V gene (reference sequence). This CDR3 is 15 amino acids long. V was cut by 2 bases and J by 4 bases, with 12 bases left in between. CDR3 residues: CASSLNLALYNEQFF. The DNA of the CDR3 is TGTGCCAGCAGCTTAAATCTAGCCCTTTACAATGAGCAGTTCTTC.

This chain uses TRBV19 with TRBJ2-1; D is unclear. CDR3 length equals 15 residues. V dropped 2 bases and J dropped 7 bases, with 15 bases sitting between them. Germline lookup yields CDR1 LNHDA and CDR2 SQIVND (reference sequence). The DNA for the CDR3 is TGTGCCAGTAGTATAATGGTCACGACACTGAATGAGCAGTTCTTC. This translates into CASSIMVTTLNEQFF.

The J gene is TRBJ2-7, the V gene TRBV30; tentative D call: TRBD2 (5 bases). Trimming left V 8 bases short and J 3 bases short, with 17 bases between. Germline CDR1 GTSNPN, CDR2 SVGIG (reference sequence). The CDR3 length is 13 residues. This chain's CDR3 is CAVELATFYEQYF. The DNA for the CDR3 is TGTGCCGTGGAGCTAGCCACATTCTACGAGCAGTACTTC.

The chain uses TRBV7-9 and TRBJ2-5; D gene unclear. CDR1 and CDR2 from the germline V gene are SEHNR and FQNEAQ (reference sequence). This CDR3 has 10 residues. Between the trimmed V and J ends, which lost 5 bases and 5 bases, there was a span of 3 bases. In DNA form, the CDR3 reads TGTGCCAGCAGCCTGGAGACCCAGTACTTC. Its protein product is CASSLETQYF.

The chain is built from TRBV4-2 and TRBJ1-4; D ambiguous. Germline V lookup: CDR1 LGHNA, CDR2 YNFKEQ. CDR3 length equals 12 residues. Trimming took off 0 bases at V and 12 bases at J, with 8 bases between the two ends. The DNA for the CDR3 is TGTGCCAGCAGCCAAGACTACCGTCAACTGTTTTTT. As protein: CASSQDYRQLFF.

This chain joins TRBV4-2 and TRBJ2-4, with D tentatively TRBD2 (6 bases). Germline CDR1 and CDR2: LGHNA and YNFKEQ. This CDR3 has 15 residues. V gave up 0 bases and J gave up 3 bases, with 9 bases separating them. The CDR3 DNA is TGTGCCAGCAGCCAAGATCAAGCGGGCAAAAACATTCAGTACTTC. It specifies CASSQDQAGKNIQYF.